The present T cell receptor beta chain was sequenced within a study of cytomegalovirus exposure and HLA in healthy donors. Study-level background: Roughly 80 million unique TCRs from HLA-typed donors made up an early data release. Among the roughly 400 genotyped donors, around 81% were placed in the Caucasian-associated ancestry cluster.

With 0 bases removed from V and 2 bases from J, the gap between germline ends came to 5 bases. This CDR3 is built from 13 residues. The germline V gene has CDR1 SGDLS and CDR2 YYNGEE. The PCR contained 60 Vbeta and 13 Jbeta primers. Assay: immunoSEQ multiplex PCR; the TCRdb copy retains only in-frame clones and omits some. This sample has tens of thousands of clones; around 70% occur once, and the top ten carry 6.3%. Within the sample, this clone is medium-sized. The sample was PBMCs. The chain employs TRBV9 and TRBJ1-1; the D is unclear. This receptor was taken from a man under 40 in good health and CMV-seronegative. The CDR3 DNA sequence: TGTGCCAGCAGCGTAGCCGGTAACACTGAAGCTTTCTTT. Translating it yields CASSVAGNTEAFF.